Following are 31 T cell receptor beta chains from one sample sequenced in a study of blood T cell repertoires in COVID-19. Clones were sequenced by immunoSEQ multiplex PCR, and TCRdb holds only the in-frame ones, with some missing. The sample has roughly 230,000 clones, over 75% seen once; the top ten hold 4% to 6%. The sequenced sample was peripheral blood. The receptors come from a man aged 45-60 years with COVID-19, enrolled during active disease.

This clone was counted at least ten times. The V gene is TRBV7-9, the J gene TRBJ1-1, with D unresolved. V lost 0 bases, J lost 7 bases, and 9 bases lay in between. The CDR3 is 13 amino acids. Germline V CDR1 and CDR2: SEHNR, FQNEAQ (reference sequence). The DNA for the CDR3 is TGTGCCAGCAGCTTAGCGGTTTCAGTTGAAGCTTTCTTT. Residues: CASSLAVSVEAFF. The full variable domain, rest sourced from reference TRBV7-9 and TRBJ1-1, is DTGVSQNPRHKITKRGQNVTFRCDPISEHNRLYWYRQTLGQGPEFLTYFQNEAQLEKSRLLSDRFSAERPKGSFSTLEIQRTEQGDSAMYLCASSLAVSVEAFFGQGTRLTVV.

Concerning this clone: One junction end does not reproduce the germline sequence, and a read error may be involved. This rearrangement joins TRBV4-2 to TRBJ2-2; 10 nucleotides agree with TRBD2. The CDR3 has 17 amino acids. Per germline, CDR1 LGHNA and CDR2 YNFKEQ. Here the CDR3 reads CASSQSTSGVNTWELFF. CDR3 DNA sequence: TGTGCCAGCAGCCAGTCCACTAGCGGGGTGAACACCTGGGAGCTGTTTTTT.

V gene TRBV27 combines with J gene TRBJ2-2; TRBD1 agrees at 7 bases. Germline CDR1 reads MNHEY; CDR2 reads SMNVEV (reference sequence). Trimming removed 3 bases from V and 6 bases from J; junction bases left unmatched: 4. CDR3 size: 14 residues. The CDR3 reads CASSLQGDAGELFF. DNA of the CDR3: TGTGCCAGCAGTTTGCAGGGGGACGCCGGGGAGCTGTTTTTT.

The chain employs TRBV30 and TRBJ1-1; 8 bases agree with TRBD1. V lost 3 bases to trimming and J lost 6 bases; unmatched junction nucleotides: 12. This CDR3 contains 15 residues. Germline V gene sequence: CDR1 GTSNPN, CDR2 SVGIG (reference sequence). The CDR3 DNA is TGTGCCTGGAGACTACGACAGGGGAACTTAGCTGAAGCTTTCTTT. This sequence encodes CAWRLRQGNLAEAFF.

This CDR3 reads CASSSGLVSYEQYF. The CDR3 nucleotides read TGCGCCAGCAGCTCCGGACTGGTCTCCTACGAGCAGTACTTC. The chain couples TRBV5-1 to TRBJ2-7; weak D call: TRBD2 (5 bases). Trimming pared 3 bases from V and 0 bases from J, leaving 10 bases between. Germline V gives CDR1 SGHRS, CDR2 YFSETQ. The CDR3 length is 14 residues.

The gene calls are TRBV4-1 and TRBJ1-6; 10 bases line up with TRBD1. After removal of 0 bases from V and 7 bases from J, the junction contained 6 bases not matched to a gene. The CDR3 is 17 amino acids. Germline V gene sequence: CDR1 MGHRA, CDR2 YSYEKL. CDR3 protein: CASSQDQRTGGNSPLHF. In DNA form, the CDR3 reads TGCGCCAGCAGCCAAGATCAGAGGACAGGGGGGAATTCACCCCTCCACTTT.

This chain uses TRBV30 with TRBJ1-5, with a possible D match to TRBD1 (6 bases). Germline V CDR1 and CDR2: GTSNPN, SVGIG (reference sequence). The CDR3 is 15 amino acids. V lost 1 base to trimming and J lost 3 bases, with 13 bases between them. CDR3 DNA sequence: TGTGCCTGGAGTGGTTACTCAGGGGTCAATCAGCCCCAGCATTTT. This translates into CAWSGYSGVNQPQHF. Based on the CDR3 plus reference TRBV30 and TRBJ1-5, the full variable domain is SQTIHQWPATLVQPVGSPLSLECTVEGTSNPNLYWYRQAAGRGLQLLFYSVGIGQISSEVPQNLSASRPQDRQFILSSKKLLLSDSGFYLCAWSGYSGVNQPQHFGDGTRLSIL.

This clone was counted ten times or more. The rearrangement uses TRBV30 and TRBJ2-2; maybe TRBD1 (6 bases). Trimming took 5 bases from V and 7 from J, leaving 14 bases between them. The CDR3 totals 13 residues. CDR1 and CDR2 (germline): GTSNPN, SVGIG (reference sequence). The CDR3 loop is CAWAVLRGGELFF. CDR3 nucleotide sequence: TGTGCCTGGGCAGTCCTCAGGGGCGGGGAGCTGTTTTTT.

This rearrangement joins TRBV6-5 to TRBJ1-3; D gene unclear. There are 15 residues in the CDR3. CDR1 is MNHEY and CDR2 is SVGAGI in the germline V gene. V was pared by 6 bases and J by 2 bases, with 14 bases between. The CDR3 DNA reads as TGTGCCAGCAGCCCGACATTTTTTCCTGGAAACACCATATATTTT. Amino acid sequence: CASSPTFFPGNTIYF.

V gene TRBV7-3 combines with J gene TRBJ2-3; tentatively, D is TRBD1 (6 bases). The CDR3 consists of 15 residues. V dropped 5 bases and J dropped 6 bases, with 18 bases sitting between them. CDR1 is SGHTA, CDR2 FQGTGA, per germline. The CDR3, as DNA: TGTGCCAGCAGCAAACAGGGATGGGCAGGGGATACGCAGTATTTT. It yields the protein CASSKQGWAGDTQYF.

V gene TRBV5-1 combines with J gene TRBJ2-1, with a weak D call TRBD2 (6 bases). Germline CDR1 reads SGHRS; CDR2 reads YFSETQ. Trimming shortened V by 4 bases and J by 4 bases, and 18 bases separated the two germline ends. The CDR3 spans 16 residues. CDR3: CASSLSSAARYNEQFF. In DNA, the CDR3 is TGCGCCAGCAGCCTTTCTAGCGCAGCGAGGTACAATGAGCAGTTCTTC.

The chain recombines TRBV11-2 with TRBJ2-2; TRBD1 matches 9 bases. V was clipped by 4 bases and J by 4 bases; unmatched bases: 4. CDR3 length: 15 amino acids. Per germline, CDR1 SGHAT and CDR2 FQNNGV. DNA of the CDR3: TGTGCCAGCAGCTCCCGGGACAGGGTCACCGGGGAGCTGTTTTTT. Protein product: CASSSRDRVTGELFF.

This chain links TRBV19 with TRBJ1-5, with D tentatively TRBD1 (5 bases). The CDR3 length is 13 residues. V lost 7 bases and J 4 bases, leaving 11 bases between the germline ends. Looked up from germline, CDR1 is LNHDA and CDR2 is SQIVND (reference sequence). The CDR3 reads CASISGLNQPQHF. CDR3 nucleotide sequence: TGTGCCAGTATTTCAGGGTTAAATCAGCCCCAGCATTTT.

V is TRBV4-1 and J is TRBJ2-1, with D uncertain. Germline assignment: CDR1 MGHRA and CDR2 YSYEKL. Between the trimmed V and J ends, which lost 1 base and 3 bases, there was a span of 10 bases. The CDR3 runs 15 residues. The CDR3: CASSQASGDYNEQFF. DNA of the CDR3: TGCGCCAGCAGCCAAGCCAGTGGAGACTACAATGAGCAGTTCTTC.

CDR3 region: CAWSVGGTVVAKNIQYF. CDR3 DNA: TGTGCCTGGAGTGTAGGGGGAACGGTTGTAGCCAAAAACATTCAGTACTTC. The gene calls are TRBV30 and TRBJ2-4; a possible D gene is TRBD1 (6 bases). Trimming removed 0 bases from V and 0 bases from J, with 15 bases in between. Germline CDR1 reads GTSNPN; CDR2 reads SVGIG (reference sequence). This CDR3 region has 17 residues.

The rearrangement links TRBV2 to TRBJ1-5; D not resolved. The V end was cut by 6 bases, the J end by 0 bases, with 12 bases between. Germline CDR1 reads SNHLY; CDR2 reads FYNNEI. The length of the CDR3 is 15 residues. CDR3 sequence: CASREGDYSNQPQHF. The CDR3 DNA follows: TGTGCCAGCAGGGAGGGAGACTATAGCAATCAGCCCCAGCATTTT.

The chain is built from TRBV19 and TRBJ1-5; D might be TRBD1 (6 bases). V shed 9 bases and J shed 2 bases, with 11 bases lying between them. The germline gives CDR1 LNHDA, CDR2 SQIVND (reference sequence). The CDR3 has 13 amino acids. The CDR3 sequence: CASRTGRNQPQHF. DNA of the CDR3: TGTGCCAGCCGTACAGGGCGCAATCAGCCCCAGCATTTT.

V is TRBV6-6 and J is TRBJ2-1; 7 nucleotides align to TRBD1. Losses at the gene ends were 4 bases for V and 0 bases for J; bases not matched to a gene: 6. The germline V gene encodes CDR1 MNHNY and CDR2 SVGAGI (reference sequence). The CDR3 loop spans 16 amino acids. CDR3 residues: CASSLQGTSSYNEQFF. CDR3 bases: TGTGCCAGCAGTTTACAGGGGACGAGCTCCTACAATGAGCAGTTCTTC.

V and J are TRBV6-5 and TRBJ1-3, with D tentatively TRBD1 (6 bases). Germline V CDR1 and CDR2: MNHEY, SVGAGI. Trimming removed 5 bases at V and 3 bases at J, with 11 bases between. The CDR3 extends over 14 amino acids. CDR3 coding DNA: TGTGCCAGCAGTCTCTCAGGGGTTGGAAACACCATATATTTT. Translation gives CASSLSGVGNTIYF.

This chain links TRBV2 with TRBJ1-1; possibly TRBD1 for D (5 bases). V was cut by 6 bases and J by 4 bases, with 9 bases left in between. Germline V gene lookup returns CDR1 SNHLY and CDR2 FYNNEI. There are 12 residues in the CDR3. For the CDR3, the DNA is TGTGCCAGCAGACCAGACAGCACTGAAGCTTTCTTT. It translates to CASRPDSTEAFF.

The chain has TRBV25-1 and TRBJ1-2; possibly TRBD1 for D (6 bases). Trimming stripped 5 bases from V and 3 bases from J, with 10 bases between. Germline lookup yields CDR1 MGHDK and CDR2 SYGVNS. CDR3 length: 13 amino acids. CDR3 in DNA: TGTGCCAGCAGTTGGACAGCCGACTATGGCTACACCTTC. Translation: CASSWTADYGYTF.

The chain combines TRBV28 with TRBJ1-4, with 8 bases fitting TRBD1. Germline V lookup: CDR1 MDHEN, CDR2 SYDVKM. The CDR3 is 17 amino acids. The ends lost 4 bases at V and 4 bases at J; junction bases unmatched: 11. For the CDR3, the DNA is TGTGCCAGCAGTTCGACAATGAGGACAGGGTATAATGAAAAACTGTTTTTT. This translates into CASSSTMRTGYNEKLFF. Supplemented by reference TRBV28 and TRBJ1-4, the full variable domain reads DVKVTQSSRYLVKRTGEKVFLECVQDMDHENMFWYRQDPGLGLRLIYFSYDVKMKEKGDIPEGYSVSREKKERFSLILESASTNQTSMYLCASSSTMRTGYNEKLFFGSGTQLSVL.

The J gene is TRBJ1-6, the V gene TRBV3-1 (or the pseudogene TRBV3-2), with D perhaps matching TRBD1 (5 bases). The CDR3 length is 14 residues. V lost 5 bases and J lost 7, with 12 bases in between. Germline CDR1 is LGHDT and CDR2 is YNNKEL (reference sequence). In DNA form, the CDR3 reads TGTGCCAGCAGCTACTGGGGGGACAATTCACCCCTCCACTTT. It specifies CASSYWGDNSPLHF.

This clone was counted once. The CDR3 DNA reads as TGTGCCAGCGGTACAGGGGGCGGCACAGATACGCAGTATTTT. This translates into CASGTGGGTDTQYF. This chain joins TRBV13 and TRBJ2-3, with 9 bases identical to TRBD1. J gave up 1 base and V 8 bases, and 4 bases lay outside the gene matches. Germline V gives CDR1 PRHDT, CDR2 FYEKMQ (reference sequence). The CDR3 covers 14 residues.

V gene TRBV7-2 combines with J gene TRBJ2-5, with 8 bases aligning to TRBD1. The CDR3 contains 14 residues. From germline, CDR1 is SGHTA and CDR2 FQGNSA. Trimming at V came to 2 bases and at J to 3 bases, leaving 2 bases not matched to a gene. The CDR3 bases are TGTGCCAGCAGCTTATCGACAGGGGAAGAGACCCAGTACTTC. Its translation: CASSLSTGEETQYF.

The gene calls are TRBV19 and TRBJ1-1, with D possibly being TRBD1 (5 bases). Trimming removed 1 base from V and 0 bases from J, with 9 bases in between. Germline CDR1 reads LNHDA; CDR2 reads SQIVND (reference sequence). This CDR3 is built from 15 residues. CDR3 region: CASSIGGAMNTEAFF. In DNA form, the CDR3 reads TGTGCCAGTAGTATAGGTGGGGCAATGAACACTGAAGCTTTCTTT.

This sequence joins TRBV18 and TRBJ2-7, with TRBD1 matching over 8 bases. There are 14 residues in the CDR3. V was clipped by 5 bases and J by 4 bases; unmatched bases: 7. Germline values: CDR1 KGHSH, CDR2 LQKENI. The CDR3 DNA reads as TGTGCCAGCTCATCCAGGGGGCTCGCGTACGAGCAGTACTTC. It encodes CASSSRGLAYEQYF.

The rearrangement joins TRBV6-2 or TRBV6-3 to TRBJ1-2; D not resolved. Germline assignment: CDR1 MNHEY and CDR2 SVGEGT. V lost 2 bases and J lost 8, with 15 bases in between. This CDR3 is built from 14 residues. CDR3 coding DNA: TGTGCCAGCAGTTACAAACTCCTCGCAGGCGGCTACACCTTC. Protein sequence: CASSYKLLAGGYTF.

The CDR3: CASSGQGNQPQHF. DNA for the CDR3: TGTGCCAGCAGTGGACAGGGCAATCAGCCCCAGCATTTT. The rearrangement links TRBV12-3 or TRBV12-4 to TRBJ1-5; 7 bases map to TRBD1. CDR3 length: 13 residues. Losses at the gene ends were 5 bases for V and 2 bases for J; bases not matched to a gene: 0.

V and J are TRBV6-1 and TRBJ2-5; 7 nucleotides align to TRBD2. The V and J ends lost 2 bases and 5 bases, in that order; junction bases with no gene match: 11. This CDR3 contains 16 residues. Germline V gene lookup returns CDR1 MNHNS and CDR2 SASEGT. CDR3 sequence reads: CASSEKWRGIEETQYF. CDR3 DNA sequence: TGTGCCAGCAGTGAAAAATGGCGGGGGATAGAGGAGACCCAGTACTTC.

CDR3 nucleotides: TGTGCCAGTGGGGCCTTGGGGTCACCCCTCCACTTT. Residues: CASGALGSPLHF. The chain has TRBV28 and TRBJ1-6; the D gene is possibly TRBD1 (5 bases). The CDR3 covers 12 residues. V lost 9 bases and J lost 10, with 13 bases in between. Germline V gene data show CDR1 as MDHEN and CDR2 as SYDVKM. The entire variable domain, with the rest obtained from reference TRBV28 and TRBJ1-6, is as follows: DVKVTQSSRYLVKRTGEKVFLECVQDMDHENMFWYRQDPGLGLRLIYFSYDVKMKEKGDIPEGYSVSREKKERFSLILESASTNQTSMYLCASGALGSPLHFGNGTRLTVT.